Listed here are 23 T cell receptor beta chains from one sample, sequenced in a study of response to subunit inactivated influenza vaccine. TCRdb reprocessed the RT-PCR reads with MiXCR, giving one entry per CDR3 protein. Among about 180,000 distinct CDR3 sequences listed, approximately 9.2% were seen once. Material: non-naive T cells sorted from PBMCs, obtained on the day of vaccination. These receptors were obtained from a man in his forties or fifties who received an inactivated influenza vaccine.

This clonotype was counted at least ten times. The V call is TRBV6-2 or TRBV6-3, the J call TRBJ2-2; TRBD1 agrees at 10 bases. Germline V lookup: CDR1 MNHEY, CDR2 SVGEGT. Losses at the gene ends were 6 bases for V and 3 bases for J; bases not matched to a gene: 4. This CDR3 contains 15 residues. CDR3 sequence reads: CASSRQGADTGELFF. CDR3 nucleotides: TGTGCCAGCAGCCGACAGGGGGCGGACACCGGGGAGCTGTTTTTT.

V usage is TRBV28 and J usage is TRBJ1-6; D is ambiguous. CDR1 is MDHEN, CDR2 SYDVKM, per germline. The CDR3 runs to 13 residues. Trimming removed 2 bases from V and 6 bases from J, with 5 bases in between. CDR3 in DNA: TGTGCCAGCAGTTTAACGGCTAATTCACCCCTCCACTTT. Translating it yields CASSLTANSPLHF. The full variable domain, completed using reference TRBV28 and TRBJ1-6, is DVKVTQSSRYLVKRTGEKVFLECVQDMDHENMFWYRQDPGLGLRLIYFSYDVKMKEKGDIPEGYSVSREKKERFSLILESASTNQTSMYLCASSLTANSPLHFGNGTRLTVT.

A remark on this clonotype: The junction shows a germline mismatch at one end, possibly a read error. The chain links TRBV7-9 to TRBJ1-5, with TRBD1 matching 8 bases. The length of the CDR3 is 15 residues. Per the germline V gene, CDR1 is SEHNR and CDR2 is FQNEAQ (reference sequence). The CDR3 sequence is CASSQDRVGSQLQHF. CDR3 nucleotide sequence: TGTGCCAGCAGCCAGGACAGGGTTGGAAGTCAGCTCCAGCATTTT.

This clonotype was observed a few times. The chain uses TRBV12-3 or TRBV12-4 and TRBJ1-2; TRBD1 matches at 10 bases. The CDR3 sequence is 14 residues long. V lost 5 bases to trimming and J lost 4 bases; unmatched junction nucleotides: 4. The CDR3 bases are TGTGCCAGCAGTAGACAGGGGGCGGGCTATGGCTACACCTTC. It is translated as CASSRQGAGYGYTF.

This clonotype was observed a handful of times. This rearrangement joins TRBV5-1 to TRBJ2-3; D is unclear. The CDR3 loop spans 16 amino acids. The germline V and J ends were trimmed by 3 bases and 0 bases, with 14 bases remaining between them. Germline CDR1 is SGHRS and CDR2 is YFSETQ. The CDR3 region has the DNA TGCGCCAGCAGCTCGGACCTTACCTCTAGCACAGATACGCAGTATTTT. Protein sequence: CASSSDLTSSTDTQYF.

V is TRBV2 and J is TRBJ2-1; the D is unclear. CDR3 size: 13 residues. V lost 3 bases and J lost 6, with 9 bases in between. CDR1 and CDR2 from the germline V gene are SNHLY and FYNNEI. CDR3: CASSDGGGNEQFF. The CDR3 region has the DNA TGTGCCAGCAGTGACGGCGGCGGCAATGAGCAGTTCTTC.

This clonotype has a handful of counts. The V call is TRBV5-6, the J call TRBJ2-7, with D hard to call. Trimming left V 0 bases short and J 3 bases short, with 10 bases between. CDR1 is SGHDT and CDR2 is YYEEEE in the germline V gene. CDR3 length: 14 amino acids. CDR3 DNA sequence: TGTGCCAGCAGCTTGGGGGCCAACAACTACGAGCAGTACTTC. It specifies CASSLGANNYEQYF.

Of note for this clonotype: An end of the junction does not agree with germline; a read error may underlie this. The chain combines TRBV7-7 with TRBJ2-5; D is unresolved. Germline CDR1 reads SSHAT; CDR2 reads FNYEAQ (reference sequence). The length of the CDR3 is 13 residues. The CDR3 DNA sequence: TGTGCTAGCAGCTTCAACGAAGGAAAGACCCAGTACTTC. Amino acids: CASSFNEGKTQYF.

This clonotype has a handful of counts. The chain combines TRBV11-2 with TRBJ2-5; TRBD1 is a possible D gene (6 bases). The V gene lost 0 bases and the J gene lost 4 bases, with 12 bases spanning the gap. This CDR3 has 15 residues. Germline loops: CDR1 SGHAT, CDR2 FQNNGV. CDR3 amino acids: CASSLDLVGGETQYF. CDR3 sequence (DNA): TGTGCCAGCAGCTTAGATTTGGTAGGGGGAGAGACCCAGTACTTC. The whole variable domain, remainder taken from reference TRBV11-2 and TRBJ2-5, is EAGVAQSPRYKIIEKRQSVAFWCNPISGHATLYWYQQILGQGPKLLIQFQNNGVVDDSQLPKDRFSAERLKGVDSTLKIQPAKLEDSAVYLCASSLDLVGGETQYFGPGTRLLVL.

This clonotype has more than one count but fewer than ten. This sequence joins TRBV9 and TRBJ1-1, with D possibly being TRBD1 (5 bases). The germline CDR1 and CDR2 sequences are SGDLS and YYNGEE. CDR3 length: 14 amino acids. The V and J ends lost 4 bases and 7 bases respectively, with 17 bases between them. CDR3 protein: CASSPVRDSVEAFF. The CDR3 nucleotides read TGTGCCAGCAGCCCGGTAAGGGACTCGGTTGAAGCTTTCTTT. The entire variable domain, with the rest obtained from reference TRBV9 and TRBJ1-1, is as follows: DSGVTQTPKHLITATGQRVTLRCSPRSGDLSVYWYQQSLDQGLQFLIQYYNGEERAKGNILERFSAQQFPDLHSELNLSSLELGDSALYFCASSPVRDSVEAFFGQGTRLTVV.

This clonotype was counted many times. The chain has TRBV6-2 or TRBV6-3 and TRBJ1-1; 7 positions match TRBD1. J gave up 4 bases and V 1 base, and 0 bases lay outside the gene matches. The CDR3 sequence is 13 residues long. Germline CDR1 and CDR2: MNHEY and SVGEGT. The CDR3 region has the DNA TGTGCCAGCAGTTACTACAGGGGCACTGAAGCTTTCTTT. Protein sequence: CASSYYRGTEAFF.

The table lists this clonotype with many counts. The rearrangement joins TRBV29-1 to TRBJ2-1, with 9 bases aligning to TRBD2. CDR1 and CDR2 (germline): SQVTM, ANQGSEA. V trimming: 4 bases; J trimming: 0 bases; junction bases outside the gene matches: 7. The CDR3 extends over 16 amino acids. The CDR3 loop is CSVVTSGSRSYNEQFF. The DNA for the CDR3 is TGCAGCGTTGTGACTAGCGGCTCCCGCTCCTACAATGAGCAGTTCTTC.

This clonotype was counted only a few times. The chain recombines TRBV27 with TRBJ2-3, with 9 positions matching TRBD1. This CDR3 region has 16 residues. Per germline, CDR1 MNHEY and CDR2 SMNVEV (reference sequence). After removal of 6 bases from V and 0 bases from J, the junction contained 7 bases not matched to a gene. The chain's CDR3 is CASRNYRGLSTDTQYF. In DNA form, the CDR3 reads TGTGCCAGCAGGAACTACAGGGGGCTTAGCACAGATACGCAGTATTTT.

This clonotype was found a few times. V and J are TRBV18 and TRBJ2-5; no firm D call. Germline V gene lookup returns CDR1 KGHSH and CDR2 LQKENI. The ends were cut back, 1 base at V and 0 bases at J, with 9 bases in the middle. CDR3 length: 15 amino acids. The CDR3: CASSPLTMYQETQYF. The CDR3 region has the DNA TGTGCCAGCTCACCACTCACAATGTACCAAGAGACCCAGTACTTC.

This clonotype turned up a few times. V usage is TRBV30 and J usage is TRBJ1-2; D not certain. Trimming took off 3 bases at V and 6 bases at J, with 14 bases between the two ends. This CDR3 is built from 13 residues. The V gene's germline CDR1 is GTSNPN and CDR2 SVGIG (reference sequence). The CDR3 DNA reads TGTGCCTGGAGGCCCAAGGTCGGGGATGGCTACACCTTC. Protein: CAWRPKVGDGYTF.

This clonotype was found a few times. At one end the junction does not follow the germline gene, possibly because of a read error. The CDR3 nucleotides read TGTGCCAGCAGCGTCCAGGGGGGGGACACTGAAGCCTTCTTT. It specifies CASSVQGGDTEAFF. J is TRBJ1-1 and V is TRBV7-2, with TRBD1 matching 7 bases. This CDR3 has 14 amino acids. Germline lookup yields CDR1 SGHTA and CDR2 FQGNSA.

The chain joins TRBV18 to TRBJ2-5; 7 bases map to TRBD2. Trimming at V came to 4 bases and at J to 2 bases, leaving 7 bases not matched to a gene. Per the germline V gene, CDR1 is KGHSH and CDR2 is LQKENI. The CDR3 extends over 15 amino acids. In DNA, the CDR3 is TGTGCCAGCTCACTAGCGACTAGCCGGCAAGAGACCCAGTACTTC. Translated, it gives CASSLATSRQETQYF.

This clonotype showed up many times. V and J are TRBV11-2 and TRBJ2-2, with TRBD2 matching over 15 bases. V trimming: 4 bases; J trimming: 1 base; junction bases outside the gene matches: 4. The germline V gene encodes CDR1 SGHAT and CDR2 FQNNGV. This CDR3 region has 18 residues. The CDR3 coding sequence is TGTGCCAGCAGCTCAGGACTAGCGGGGGGGCAGAACACCGGGGAGCTGTTTTTT. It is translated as CASSSGLAGGQNTGELFF.

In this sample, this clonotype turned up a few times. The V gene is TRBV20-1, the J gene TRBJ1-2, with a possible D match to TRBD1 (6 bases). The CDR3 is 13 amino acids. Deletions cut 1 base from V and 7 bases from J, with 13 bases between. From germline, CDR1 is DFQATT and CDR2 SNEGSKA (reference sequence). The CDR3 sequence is CSARVYRVSGYTF. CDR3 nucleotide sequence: TGCAGTGCTAGAGTCTACAGGGTATCTGGCTACACCTTC.

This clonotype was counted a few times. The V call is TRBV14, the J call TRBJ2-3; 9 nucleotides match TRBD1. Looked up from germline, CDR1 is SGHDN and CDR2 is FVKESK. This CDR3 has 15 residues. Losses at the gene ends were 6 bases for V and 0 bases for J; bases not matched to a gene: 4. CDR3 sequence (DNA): TGTGCCAGCAGACACAGGGGGCTGAGCACAGATACGCAGTATTTT. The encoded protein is CASRHRGLSTDTQYF.

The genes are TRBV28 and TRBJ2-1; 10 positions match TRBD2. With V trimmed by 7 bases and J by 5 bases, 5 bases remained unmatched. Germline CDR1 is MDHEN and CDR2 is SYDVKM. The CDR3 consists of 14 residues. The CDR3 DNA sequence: TGTGCCAGCATGGGACTAGCGTATAACAATGAGCAGTTCTTC. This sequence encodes CASMGLAYNNEQFF. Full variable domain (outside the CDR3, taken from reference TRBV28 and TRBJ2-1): DVKVTQSSRYLVKRTGEKVFLECVQDMDHENMFWYRQDPGLGLRLIYFSYDVKMKEKGDIPEGYSVSREKKERFSLILESASTNQTSMYLCASMGLAYNNEQFFGPGTRLTVL.

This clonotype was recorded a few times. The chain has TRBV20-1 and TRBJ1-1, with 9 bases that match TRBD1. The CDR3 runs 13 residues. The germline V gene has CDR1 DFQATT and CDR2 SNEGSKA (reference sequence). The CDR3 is CTPRTGDLAEAFF. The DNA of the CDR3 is TGCACCCCTCGGACAGGGGATTTGGCTGAAGCTTTCTTT.

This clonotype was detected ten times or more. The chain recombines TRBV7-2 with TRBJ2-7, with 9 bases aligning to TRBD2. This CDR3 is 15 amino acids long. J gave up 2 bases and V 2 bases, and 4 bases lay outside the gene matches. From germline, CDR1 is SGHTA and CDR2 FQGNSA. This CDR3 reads CASSLNGGGAYEQYF. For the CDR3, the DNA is TGTGCCAGCAGCTTAAACGGCGGGGGGGCCTACGAGCAGTACTTC.